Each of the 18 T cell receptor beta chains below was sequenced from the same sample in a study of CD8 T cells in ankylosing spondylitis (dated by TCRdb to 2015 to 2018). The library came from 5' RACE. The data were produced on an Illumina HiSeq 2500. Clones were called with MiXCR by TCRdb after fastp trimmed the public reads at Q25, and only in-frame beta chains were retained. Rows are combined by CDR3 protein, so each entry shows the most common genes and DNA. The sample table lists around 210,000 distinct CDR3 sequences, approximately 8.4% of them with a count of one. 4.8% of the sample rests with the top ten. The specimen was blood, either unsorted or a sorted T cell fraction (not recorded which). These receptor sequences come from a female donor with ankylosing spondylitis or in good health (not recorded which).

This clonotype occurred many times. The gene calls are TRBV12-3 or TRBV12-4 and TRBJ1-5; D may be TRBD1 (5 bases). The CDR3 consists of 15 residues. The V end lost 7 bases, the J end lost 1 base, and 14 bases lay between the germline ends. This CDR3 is CASTPGGLSNQPQHF. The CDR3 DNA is TGTGCCAGCACCCCGGGGGGGTTGAGCAATCAGCCCCAGCATTTT.

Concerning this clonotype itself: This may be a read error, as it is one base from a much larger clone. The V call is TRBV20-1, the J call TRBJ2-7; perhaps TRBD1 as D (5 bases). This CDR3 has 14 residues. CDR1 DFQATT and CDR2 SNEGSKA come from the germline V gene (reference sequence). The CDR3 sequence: CSARSTDLSYEQHF. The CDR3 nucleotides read TGCAGTGCCCGTTCGACAGACCTCTCCTACGAGCAGCACTTC.

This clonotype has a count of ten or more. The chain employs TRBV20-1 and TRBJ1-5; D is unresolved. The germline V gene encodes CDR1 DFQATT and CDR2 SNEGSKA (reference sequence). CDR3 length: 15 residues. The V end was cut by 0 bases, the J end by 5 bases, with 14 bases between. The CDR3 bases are TGCAGTGCTAGAGATCTGTCGAGGGCGCATCAGCCCCAGCATTTT. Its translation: CSARDLSRAHQPQHF.

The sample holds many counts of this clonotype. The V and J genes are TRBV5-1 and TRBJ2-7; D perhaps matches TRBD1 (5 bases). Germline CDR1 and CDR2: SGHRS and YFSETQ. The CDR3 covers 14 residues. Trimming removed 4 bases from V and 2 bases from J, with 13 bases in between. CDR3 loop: CASSDRGQTYEQYF. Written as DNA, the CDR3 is TGCGCCAGCAGCGACCGAGGACAAACCTACGAGCAGTACTTC.

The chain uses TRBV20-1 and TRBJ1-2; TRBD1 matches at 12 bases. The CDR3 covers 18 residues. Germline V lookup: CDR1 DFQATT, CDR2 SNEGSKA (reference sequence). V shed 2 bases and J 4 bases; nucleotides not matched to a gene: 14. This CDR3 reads CSARKGGQGALSRYGYTF. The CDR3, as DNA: TGCAGTGCTAGAAAAGGGGGACAGGGGGCTCTATCCCGCTATGGCTACACCTTC.

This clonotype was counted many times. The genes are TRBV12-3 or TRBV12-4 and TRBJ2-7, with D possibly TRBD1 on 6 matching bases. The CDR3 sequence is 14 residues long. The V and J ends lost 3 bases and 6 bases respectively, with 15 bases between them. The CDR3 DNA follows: TGTGCCAGCAGTTTTTCAGGGGAGACCAGCGAGCAGTACTTC. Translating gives CASSFSGETSEQYF.

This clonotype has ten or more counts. For the CDR3, the DNA is TGTGCCAGCAGCCTACGCGTCGTTGTTTACAATGAGCAGTTCTTC. It yields the protein CASSLRVVVYNEQFF. V is TRBV7-2 and J is TRBJ2-1; D is unresolved. The CDR3 extends over 15 amino acids. Between the trimmed V and J ends, which lost 5 bases and 4 bases, there was a span of 15 bases. Per the germline V gene, CDR1 is SGHTA and CDR2 is FQGNSA.

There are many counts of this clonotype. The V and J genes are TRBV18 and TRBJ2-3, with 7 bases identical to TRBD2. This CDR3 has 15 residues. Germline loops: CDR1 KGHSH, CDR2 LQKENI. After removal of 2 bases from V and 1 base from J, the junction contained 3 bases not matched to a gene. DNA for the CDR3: TGTGCCAGCTCACCAGGCGCGGGGGGCACAGATACGCAGTATTTT. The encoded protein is CASSPGAGGTDTQYF.

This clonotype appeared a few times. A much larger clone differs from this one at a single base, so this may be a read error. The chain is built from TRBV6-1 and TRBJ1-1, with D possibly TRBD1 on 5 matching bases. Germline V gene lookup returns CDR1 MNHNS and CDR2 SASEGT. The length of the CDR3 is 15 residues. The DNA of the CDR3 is TGTGTCAGCAATGTAGCAGCGGGACGGGGCACTGAAGCTTTCTTT. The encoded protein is CVSNVAAGRGTEAFF.

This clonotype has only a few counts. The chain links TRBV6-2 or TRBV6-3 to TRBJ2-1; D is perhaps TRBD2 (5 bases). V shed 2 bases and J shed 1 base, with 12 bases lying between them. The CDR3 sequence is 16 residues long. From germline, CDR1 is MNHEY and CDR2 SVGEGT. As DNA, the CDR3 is TGTGCCAGCAGTTACCCTATAGGCGGGTCCTACAATGAGCAGTTCTTC. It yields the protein CASSYPIGGSYNEQFF.

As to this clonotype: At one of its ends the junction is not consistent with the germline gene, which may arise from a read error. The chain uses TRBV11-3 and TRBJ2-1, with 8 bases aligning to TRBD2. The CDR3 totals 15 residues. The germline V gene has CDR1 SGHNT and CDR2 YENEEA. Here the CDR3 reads CVSSLGEAGVGQRFF. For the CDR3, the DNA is TGTGTCAGCAGCTTAGGAGAAGCGGGAGTTGGTCAAAGGTTCTTC.

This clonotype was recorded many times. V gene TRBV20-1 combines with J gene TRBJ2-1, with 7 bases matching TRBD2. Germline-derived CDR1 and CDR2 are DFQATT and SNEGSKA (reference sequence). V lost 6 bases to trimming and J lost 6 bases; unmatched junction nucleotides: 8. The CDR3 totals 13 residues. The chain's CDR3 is CSALRETSNEQFF. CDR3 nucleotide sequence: TGCAGTGCCCTGCGGGAGACGAGCAATGAGCAGTTCTTC.

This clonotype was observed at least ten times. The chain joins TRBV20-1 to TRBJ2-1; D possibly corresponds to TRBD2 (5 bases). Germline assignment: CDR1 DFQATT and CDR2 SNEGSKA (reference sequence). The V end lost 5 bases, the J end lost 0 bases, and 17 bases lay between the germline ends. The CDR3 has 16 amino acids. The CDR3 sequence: CSAGPAAVSSYNEQFF. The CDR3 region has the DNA TGCAGTGCTGGCCCAGCGGCCGTAAGCTCCTACAATGAGCAGTTCTTC.

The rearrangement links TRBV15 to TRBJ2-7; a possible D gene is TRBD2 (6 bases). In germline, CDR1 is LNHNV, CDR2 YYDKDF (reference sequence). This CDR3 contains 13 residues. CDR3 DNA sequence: TGTGCAGTCTTGGGGGGAGAAGGATACGAGCAGTACTTC. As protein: CAVLGGEGYEQYF.

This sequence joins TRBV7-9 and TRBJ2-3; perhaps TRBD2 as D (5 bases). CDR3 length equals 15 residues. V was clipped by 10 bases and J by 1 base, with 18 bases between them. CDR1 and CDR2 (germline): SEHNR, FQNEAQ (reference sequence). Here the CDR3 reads CATPLRRMGTDTQYF. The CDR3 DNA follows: TGTGCCACCCCCCTGCGGAGGATGGGCACAGATACGCAGTATTTT. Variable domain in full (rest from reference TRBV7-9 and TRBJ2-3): DTGVSQNPRHKITKRGQNVTFRCDPISEHNRLYWYRQTLGQGPEFLTYFQNEAQLEKSRLLSDRFSAERPKGSFSTLEIQRTEQGDSAMYLCATPLRRMGTDTQYFGPGTRLTVL.

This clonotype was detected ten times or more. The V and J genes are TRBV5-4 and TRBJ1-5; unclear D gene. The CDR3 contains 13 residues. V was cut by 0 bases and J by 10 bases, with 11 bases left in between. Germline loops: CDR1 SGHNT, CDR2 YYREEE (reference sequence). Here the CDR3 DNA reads TGTGCCAGCAGCTTGGGCCCTATGAATCCCCAGCATTTT. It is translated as CASSLGPMNPQHF.

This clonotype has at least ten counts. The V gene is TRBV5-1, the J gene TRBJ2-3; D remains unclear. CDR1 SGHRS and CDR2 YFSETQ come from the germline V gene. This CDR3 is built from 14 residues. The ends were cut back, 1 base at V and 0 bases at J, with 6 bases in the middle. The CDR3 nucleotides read TGCGCCAGCAGCTTGAAGTCCAGCACAGATACGCAGTATTTT. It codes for CASSLKSSTDTQYF.

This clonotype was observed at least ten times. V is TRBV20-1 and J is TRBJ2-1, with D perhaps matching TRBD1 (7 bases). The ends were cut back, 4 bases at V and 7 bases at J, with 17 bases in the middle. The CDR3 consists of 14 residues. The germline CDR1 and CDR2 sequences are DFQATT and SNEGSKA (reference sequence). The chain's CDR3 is CSATRWAGGNEQFF. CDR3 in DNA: TGCAGTGCTACTAGGTGGGCAGGGGGGAATGAGCAGTTCTTC.